Following are 20 T cell receptor beta chains from one sample sequenced in a study of T cells in Graves' hyperthyroidism and ophthalmopathy. TCR beta CDR3 region amplification was performed from RNA transcripts. First-round RT-PCR with HTBI primers amplified the TCR CDR3 region. One entry per CDR3 protein, called by TCRdb with MiXCR from the multiplex PCR reads. The data show 550,000 to 650,000 distinct CDR3 sequences, 14% seen once. Input material: blood. The receptors shown here come from a woman between 35 and 50 years old with Graves' hyperthyroidism.

The genes are TRBV2 and TRBJ2-5, with D possibly matching TRBD1 (5 bases). Germline values: CDR1 SNHLY, CDR2 FYNNEI. V was shortened by 3 bases and J by 7 bases, with 12 bases between the two germline ends. The CDR3 has 13 amino acids. CDR3 DNA: TGTGCCAGCAGTGATAACAGAGACAGGACCCAGTACTTC. Translating gives CASSDNRDRTQYF.

In its sample, this clonotype was seen many times. The chain recombines TRBV28 with TRBJ1-6, with D perhaps matching TRBD1 (5 bases). The CDR3 consists of 14 residues. The germline V gene encodes CDR1 MDHEN and CDR2 SYDVKM. V shed 6 bases and J shed 7 bases, with 13 bases lying between them. CDR3 nucleotides: TGTGCCAGCAGCCCTACGGGGACGAATTCACCCCTCCACTTT. This translates into CASSPTGTNSPLHF.

This clonotype came up many times. V and J are TRBV11-2 and TRBJ2-1; possibly TRBD2 for D (5 bases). Germline values: CDR1 SGHAT, CDR2 FQNNGV. The CDR3 loop spans 15 amino acids. V lost 3 bases and J 0 bases, leaving 9 bases between the germline ends. As DNA, the CDR3 is TGTGCCAGCAGCTTTTTGGAGGACTCCTACAATGAGCAGTTCTTC. This sequence encodes CASSFLEDSYNEQFF.

In this sample, this clonotype turned up many times. J is TRBJ2-7 and V is TRBV11-2; D is possibly TRBD1 (6 bases). The CDR3 runs to 15 residues. The V end was cut by 3 bases, the J end by 0 bases, with 12 bases between. Per the germline V gene, CDR1 is SGHAT and CDR2 is FQNNGV. Written as DNA, the CDR3 is TGTGCCAGCAGCTTTACGGACAGAATCTCCTACGAGCAGTACTTC. Its translation is CASSFTDRISYEQYF.

This rearrangement joins TRBV6-5 to TRBJ1-6; D possibly corresponds to TRBD1 (5 bases). Trimming removed 0 bases at V and 8 bases at J, with 11 bases between. The CDR3 is made up of 15 amino acids. Germline-derived CDR1 and CDR2 are MNHEY and SVGAGI. The CDR3 bases are TGTGCCAGCAGTTACTCGGGGCTTAAGGATTCACCCCTCCACTTT. It translates to CASSYSGLKDSPLHF.

The CDR3 is CASSFGGLEYEQYF. DNA for the CDR3: TGTGCCAGCAGCTTTGGGGGCCTAGAGTACGAGCAGTACTTC. The rearrangement uses TRBV7-9 and TRBJ2-7, with TRBD1 as a possible D gene (6 bases). CDR3 length: 14 residues. Germline V gene data show CDR1 as SEHNR and CDR2 as FQNEAQ (reference sequence). With 3 bases removed from V and 4 bases from J, the gap between germline ends came to 13 bases.

This clonotype showed up many times. The rearrangement links TRBV28 to TRBJ1-1, with TRBD1 identical over 7 bases. V was clipped by 6 bases and J by 2 bases; unmatched bases: 15. Per germline, CDR1 MDHEN and CDR2 SYDVKM. The CDR3 length is 17 residues. For the CDR3, the DNA is TGTGCCAGCAGGGGGATACTTCACAGGGGCGGAAACACTGAAGCTTTCTTT. This gives the protein CASRGILHRGGNTEAFF.

This chain links TRBV4-1 with TRBJ2-3; TRBD2 might be the D (6 bases). V gave up 4 bases and J gave up 3 bases, with 11 bases separating them. Germline V gene data show CDR1 as MGHRA and CDR2 as YSYEKL. CDR3 length: 14 amino acids. The CDR3 region has the DNA TGCGCCAGCAGCCGAGTCGGGGGTACAGATACGCAGTATTTT. It codes for CASSRVGGTDTQYF.

In its sample, this clonotype was seen many times. This chain connects TRBV18 to TRBJ2-5; D perhaps matches TRBD1 (6 bases). Germline CDR1 KGHSH, CDR2 LQKENI. CDR3 length equals 13 residues. Trimming took 5 bases from V and 2 from J, leaving 9 bases between them. CDR3 bases: TGTGCCAGCTCAGGGGGCAGACAAGAGACCCAGTACTTC. It yields the protein CASSGGRQETQYF.

This clonotype was seen more than once but under ten times. The chain combines TRBV27 with TRBJ2-7; D call uncertain. The germline V and J ends were trimmed by 2 bases and 1 base, with 12 bases remaining between them. Germline V lookup: CDR1 MNHEY, CDR2 SMNVEV (reference sequence). This CDR3 contains 15 residues. CDR3 protein: CASSLNYLSSYEQYF. The CDR3, as DNA: TGTGCCAGCAGTTTAAACTACTTATCATCCTACGAGCAGTACTTC.

This clonotype was observed many times. The V and J genes are TRBV5-5 and TRBJ1-1, with 9 nucleotides matching TRBD1. Germline CDR1 is SGHKS and CDR2 is YYEKEE (reference sequence). The CDR3 consists of 17 residues. Unmatched junction bases numbered 10, after V lost 4 bases and J lost 0 bases. CDR3 DNA sequence: TGTGCCAGCAGCCGGATGGAACAGGGGGCTTTGAACACTGAAGCTTTCTTT. Protein: CASSRMEQGALNTEAFF.

This clonotype showed up many times. The V and J genes are TRBV5-1 and TRBJ1-1; D is possibly TRBD1 (6 bases). V was shortened by 3 bases and J by 6 bases, with 27 bases between the two germline ends. Germline V CDR1 and CDR2: SGHRS, YFSETQ. The CDR3 runs 18 residues. The CDR3 DNA reads as TGCGCCAGCAGCTCTTCGATAAGGGACATAGGGCTAAGCGCTGAAGCTTTCTTT. Amino acids: CASSSSIRDIGLSAEAFF. Based on the CDR3 plus reference TRBV5-1 and TRBJ1-1, the full variable domain is KAGVTQTPRYLIKTRGQQVTLSCSPISGHRSVSWYQQTPGQGLQFLFEYFSETQRNKGNFPGRFSGRQFSNSRSEMNVSTLELGDSALYLCASSSSIRDIGLSAEAFFGQGTRLTVV.

The rearrangement links TRBV20-1 to TRBJ1-5; D is perhaps TRBD1 (6 bases). The CDR3 covers 15 residues. CDR1 DFQATT and CDR2 SNEGSKA come from the germline V gene (reference sequence). The ends were cut back, 2 bases at V and 6 bases at J, with 17 bases in the middle. Written as DNA, the CDR3 is TGCAGTGCTAGACCTGGAAGAGAGACAGGTCAGCCCCAGCATTTT. It translates to CSARPGRETGQPQHF.

This clonotype has ten or more counts. The chain carries TRBV6-1 and TRBJ2-7; 8 bases line up with TRBD2. There are 14 residues in the CDR3. The V gene end was trimmed by 7 bases and the J gene end by 0 bases; junction bases not matched to a gene: 5. The germline CDR1 and CDR2 sequences are MNHNS and SASEGT. CDR3 sequence: CASKAGGLSYEQYF. The CDR3 DNA sequence: TGTGCCAGCAAGGCGGGAGGACTCTCCTACGAGCAGTACTTC.

The chain couples TRBV5-1 to TRBJ2-1; 8 bases line up with TRBD1. The CDR3 loop spans 15 amino acids. The germline gives CDR1 SGHRS, CDR2 YFSETQ. Trimming at V came to 4 bases and at J to 3 bases, leaving 6 bases not matched to a gene. In DNA, the CDR3 is TGCGCCAGCAGCCAGGACAGGGCGATCTACAATGAGCAGTTCTTC. Protein product: CASSQDRAIYNEQFF.

This clonotype was observed many times. V gene TRBV2 combines with J gene TRBJ2-1, with TRBD2 matching over 12 bases. Trimming cost V 4 bases and J 9 bases; bases outside gene matches: 10. The germline V gene encodes CDR1 SNHLY and CDR2 FYNNEI. This CDR3 is built from 16 residues. CDR3 nucleotide sequence: TGTGCCAGCAGTGTGATGTCTAGCGGGAGGGCCGGTGAGCAGTTCTTC. It is translated as CASSVMSSGRAGEQFF.

Ten or more counts support this clonotype. The J gene is TRBJ1-1, the V gene TRBV6-1; D gene ambiguous. This CDR3 has 11 residues. CDR1 is MNHNS, CDR2 SASEGT, per germline. V gave up 7 bases and J gave up 3 bases, with 6 bases separating them. CDR3 residues: CASIEYTEAFF. In DNA form, the CDR3 reads TGTGCCAGCATTGAGTACACTGAAGCTTTCTTT.

This clonotype has at least ten counts. CDR3 amino acids: CATSPQGGYEQYF. CDR3 coding DNA: TGTGCCACCAGCCCCCAGGGGGGCTACGAGCAGTACTTC. The chain links TRBV24-1 to TRBJ2-7; a possible D gene is TRBD1 (7 bases). CDR1 KGHDR and CDR2 SFDVKD come from the germline V gene. The V gene lost 7 bases and the J gene lost 3 bases, with 12 bases spanning the gap. The CDR3 is made up of 13 amino acids.

Ten or more counts support this clonotype. This chain links TRBV5-6 with TRBJ2-3; 8 bases align to TRBD2. CDR1 and CDR2 (germline): SGHDT, YYEEEE. This CDR3 region has 15 residues. V lost 4 bases to trimming and J lost 4 bases; unmatched junction nucleotides: 8. The CDR3 DNA follows: TGTGCCAGCAGCCTACCGAGCGGGAGCTCAGATACGCAGTATTTT. Translated, it gives CASSLPSGSSDTQYF.

This clonotype was observed at least ten times. CDR3 DNA sequence: TGTGCCAGCAGTTTACCCCAGGCTAGGTACGAGCAGTACTTC. Translation gives CASSLPQARYEQYF. This rearrangement joins TRBV28 to TRBJ2-7; D is unclear. V shed 2 bases and J shed 4 bases, with 12 bases lying between them. CDR1 is MDHEN, CDR2 SYDVKM, per germline. The CDR3 length is 14 residues.